This T cell receptor (beta chain) was retrieved from a study of blood T cell repertoires in COVID-19. Study-wide background: Spain, Italy and the United States supplied samples that represented acute and convalescent COVID-19. PBMCs, B-cell-depleted T cells, or T cells provided the cDNA or gDNA that made up the material.

The CDR3 runs to 16 residues. With V trimmed by 2 bases and J by 7 bases, 10 bases remained unmatched. Looked up from germline, CDR1 is SGHKS and CDR2 is YYEKEE (reference sequence). Libraries were prepared by immunoSEQ multiplex PCR; TCRdb keeps only in-frame clonotypes and omits some of them. The table lists 250,000 to 300,000 clones, 86% of them singletons. The gene calls are TRBV5-5 and TRBJ1-4; 8 bases are shared with TRBD1. Input material: peripheral blood. This TCR came from a man between 18 and 29 years old with active or convalescent COVID-19. The CDR3 protein is CASSLDRGRVGEKLFF. The CDR3 region has the DNA TGTGCCAGCAGCTTAGACAGGGGACGTGTGGGTGAAAAACTGTTTTTT.